Sequencing of this TCR beta chain was carried out in a study of control samples from healthy donors and cancer patients. Clones were sequenced by immunoSEQ multiplex PCR, and TCRdb holds only the in-frame ones, with some missing. This sample carries approximately 160,000 clones, about 90% of them seen once, and the ten largest clones take around 2.2%. CDR3 length: 11 amino acids. Germline V CDR1 and CDR2: WNHNN, SYGVQD (reference sequence). Deletions cut 4 bases from V and 10 bases from J, with 8 bases between. This chain joins TRBV10-1 and TRBJ2-1; the D call may be TRBD1 or TRBD2 (5 bases each). The sequence was obtained from a middle-aged woman in good health. Input material: blood. CDR3 DNA sequence: TGCGCCAGCAGTGCGGGACGAGAGCAGTTCTTC. Encoded protein: CASSAGREQFF.